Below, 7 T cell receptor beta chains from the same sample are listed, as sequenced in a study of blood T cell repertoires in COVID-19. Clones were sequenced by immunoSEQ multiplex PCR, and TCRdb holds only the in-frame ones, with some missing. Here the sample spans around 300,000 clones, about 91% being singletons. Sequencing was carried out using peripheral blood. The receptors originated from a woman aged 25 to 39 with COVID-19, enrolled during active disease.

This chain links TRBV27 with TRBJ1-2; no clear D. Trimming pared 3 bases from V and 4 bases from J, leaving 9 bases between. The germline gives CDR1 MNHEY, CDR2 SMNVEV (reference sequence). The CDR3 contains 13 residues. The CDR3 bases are TGTGCCAGCAGTTTCACAGATTTCTATGGCTACACCTTC. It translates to CASSFTDFYGYTF.

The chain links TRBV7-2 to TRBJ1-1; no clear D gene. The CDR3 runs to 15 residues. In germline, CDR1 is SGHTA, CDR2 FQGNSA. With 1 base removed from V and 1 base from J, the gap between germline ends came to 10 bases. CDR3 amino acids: CASSLGQWPNTEAFF. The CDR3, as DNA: TGTGCCAGCAGCTTAGGTCAGTGGCCGAACACTGAAGCTTTCTTT.

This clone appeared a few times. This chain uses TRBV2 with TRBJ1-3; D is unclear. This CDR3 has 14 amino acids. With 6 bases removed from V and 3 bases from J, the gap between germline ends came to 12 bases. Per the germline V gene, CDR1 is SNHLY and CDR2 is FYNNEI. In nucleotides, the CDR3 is TGTGCCAGCAGCCCGGAGGTCCTTGGAAACACCATATATTTT. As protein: CASSPEVLGNTIYF.

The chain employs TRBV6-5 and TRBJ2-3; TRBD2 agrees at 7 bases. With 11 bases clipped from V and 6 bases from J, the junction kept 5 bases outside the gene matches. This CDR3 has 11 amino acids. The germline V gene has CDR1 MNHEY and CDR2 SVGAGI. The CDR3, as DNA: TGTGCCCTCAGGGAGGGCGATACGCAGTATTTT. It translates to CALREGDTQYF.

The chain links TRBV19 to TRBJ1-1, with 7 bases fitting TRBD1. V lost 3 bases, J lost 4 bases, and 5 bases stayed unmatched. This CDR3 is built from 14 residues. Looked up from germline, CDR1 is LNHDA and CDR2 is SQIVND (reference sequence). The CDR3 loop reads CASSMTAGGTEAFF. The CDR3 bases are TGTGCCAGTAGTATGACGGCAGGGGGCACTGAAGCTTTCTTT.

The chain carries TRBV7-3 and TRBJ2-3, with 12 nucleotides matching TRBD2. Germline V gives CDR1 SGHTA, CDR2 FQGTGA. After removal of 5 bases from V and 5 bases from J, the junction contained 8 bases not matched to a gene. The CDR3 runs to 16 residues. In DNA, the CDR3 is TGTGCCAGCAGCAATCCTAGCGGGGGGGCGGTAGATACGCAGTATTTT. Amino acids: CASSNPSGGAVDTQYF.

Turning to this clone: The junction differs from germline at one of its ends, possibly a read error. The CDR3 is CASSSGENTEAFF. The CDR3 nucleotides are TGTGCTAGCAGCTCCGGGGAGAACACTGAAGCTTTCTTT. The gene calls are TRBV7-7 and TRBJ1-1, with D uncertain. The CDR3 is 13 amino acids. Germline-derived CDR1 and CDR2 are SSHAT and FNYEAQ (reference sequence).